This T cell receptor (beta chain) was profiled in a study of CD8 T cells in Susac syndrome. Study background: When blood was drawn, the patients with Susac syndrome were therapy-naive, on corticosteroids, or on intravenous immunoglobulin alone.

This CDR3 spans 19 amino acids. With 5 bases removed from V and 4 bases from J, the gap between germline ends came to 31 bases. Germline CDR1 is SQVTM and CDR2 is ANQGSEA. RNA in amounts of roughly 0.45 to 1 ug was reverse transcribed with random hexamers. Amplification of TCR beta CDR3 by immunoSEQ multiplex PCR spanned 54 Vbeta and 13 Jbeta. One entry per CDR3 protein results from TCRdb running MiXCR on the immunoSEQ multiplex PCR reads. The data hold 80,000 or so distinct CDR3 sequences, with around 96% observed a single time. CD8+ and CD4+ T cells from blood underwent TCR beta sequencing. This clonotype was obtained from a human donor with Susac syndrome. Material for sequencing was CD8+ T cells from PBMCs. V usage is TRBV29-1 and J usage is TRBJ2-3; D may be TRBD1 or TRBD2 (5 bases each). The CDR3 region is CSVNLYAVGKIGGADTQYF. The CDR3 region has the DNA TGCAGCGTTAATCTTTACGCGGTAGGGAAGATTGGGGGTGCAGATACGCAGTATTTT.